The 16 T cell receptor beta chains below were found in one sample sequenced in a study of blood T cell repertoires in COVID-19. Clones were read by immunoSEQ multiplex PCR, and TCRdb kept only the in-frame ones, dropping some. The sample shows around 260,000 clones, approximately 91% of them seen only once. Sequencing was performed on peripheral blood. These receptors all come from a person aged 18-35 years with COVID-19, enrolled during active disease.

V usage is TRBV18 and J usage is TRBJ2-7; D perhaps matches TRBD1 (5 bases). V dropped 3 bases and J dropped 7 bases, with 13 bases sitting between them. Germline CDR1 and CDR2: KGHSH and LQKENI. CDR3 length equals 13 residues. CDR3 DNA: TGTGCCAGCTCACCTGCAGGGTTTCGGGAGCAGTACTTC. This codes for CASSPAGFREQYF.

This chain links TRBV5-4 with TRBJ2-7; 9 positions agree with TRBD2. The CDR3 has 16 amino acids. Germline assignment: CDR1 SGHNT and CDR2 YYREEE (reference sequence). Trimming at V came to 7 bases and at J to 5 bases, leaving 16 bases not matched to a gene. For the CDR3, the DNA is TGTGCCAGCCGCAATAACCGGGCTAGCGGGACCGACGAGCAGTACTTC. It encodes CASRNNRASGTDEQYF.

This chain links TRBV29-1 with TRBJ2-4; D might be TRBD2 (5 bases). V lost 0 bases and J lost 9, with 12 bases in between. The germline V gene encodes CDR1 SQVTM and CDR2 ANQGSEA. The CDR3 runs to 13 residues. Here the CDR3 reads CSVEDSEFGIQYF. The CDR3, as DNA: TGCAGCGTTGAAGATAGCGAATTTGGCATTCAGTACTTC.

The chain has TRBV29-1 and TRBJ2-3; 9 bases map to TRBD2. The CDR3 extends over 17 amino acids. Per germline, CDR1 SQVTM and CDR2 ANQGSEA. The J segment lost 0 bases and the V segment lost 1 base, leaving 8 bases of the junction unmatched. CDR3 region: CSVEVVGLAGSTDTQYF. The CDR3 nucleotides are TGCAGCGTTGAAGTGGTGGGTCTAGCGGGGAGCACAGATACGCAGTATTTT.

The chain uses TRBV7-9 and TRBJ2-2; 14 bases agree with TRBD2. V gave up 5 bases and J gave up 4 bases; unmatched junction bases: 15. Germline CDR1 and CDR2: SEHNR and FQNEAQ (reference sequence). CDR3 length equals 20 residues. The CDR3, as DNA: TGTGCCAGCAGCACGACTGAGACTAGCGGGAGGGATTGGAGCACCGGGGAGCTGTTTTTT. This gives the protein CASSTTETSGRDWSTGELFF.

The chain recombines TRBV28 with TRBJ1-2; weak D call: TRBD1 (6 bases). The CDR3 runs to 16 residues. Germline CDR1 and CDR2: MDHEN and SYDVKM. V lost 2 bases and J lost 2, with 15 bases in between. The CDR3 spells CASSLHPTGTNYGYTF. DNA for the CDR3: TGTGCCAGCAGTTTACACCCAACGGGGACAAACTATGGCTACACCTTC.

The V and J genes are TRBV7-2 and TRBJ1-3; maybe TRBD1 (6 bases). Germline loops: CDR1 SGHTA, CDR2 FQGNSA. CDR3 length equals 16 residues. V shed 5 bases and J shed 1 base, with 15 bases lying between them. CDR3 coding DNA: TGTGCCAGCAGCACGCGCCCCGGGACATCTGGAAACACCATATATTTT. Its protein product is CASSTRPGTSGNTIYF.

The chain joins TRBV24-1 to TRBJ1-5; no reliable D call. This CDR3 spans 15 amino acids. Trimming removed 9 bases from V and 5 bases from J, with 19 bases in between. Per the germline V gene, CDR1 is KGHDR and CDR2 is SFDVKD. The CDR3 loop is CATSDIGSLDQPQHF. The CDR3 DNA reads as TGTGCCACCTCGGATATTGGTAGCTTGGATCAGCCCCAGCATTTT.

The chain links TRBV11-2 to TRBJ2-3, with 8 bases matching TRBD1. Looked up from germline, CDR1 is SGHAT and CDR2 is FQNNGV. CDR3 length: 13 residues. The trim removed 7 bases at V and 4 bases at J, leaving 4 bases unmatched. The CDR3 sequence: CASNVDRADTQYF. The CDR3, as DNA: TGTGCCAGCAACGTGGACAGGGCAGATACGCAGTATTTT.

This chain links TRBV3-1 (or the pseudogene TRBV3-2) with TRBJ1-5; weak D call: TRBD1 (5 bases). The V gene lost 1 base and the J gene lost 4 bases, with 8 bases spanning the gap. The CDR3 totals 14 residues. CDR1 is LGHDT and CDR2 is YNNKEL in the germline V gene (reference sequence). The CDR3 is CASSQGGGNQPQHF. As DNA, the CDR3 is TGTGCCAGCAGCCAAGGGGGGGGTAATCAGCCCCAGCATTTT.

The chain combines TRBV29-1 with TRBJ2-7, with 10 bases identical to TRBD2. Germline V lookup: CDR1 SQVTM, CDR2 ANQGSEA. CDR3 length: 13 amino acids. The V gene end was trimmed by 6 bases and the J gene end by 6 bases; junction bases not matched to a gene: 8. The CDR3 DNA reads TGCAGCGTCCTCGAAGGACTAGCGGCCGAGCAGTACTTC. Amino acids: CSVLEGLAAEQYF.

The V call is TRBV6-5, the J call TRBJ2-1; 12 bases line up with TRBD2. The junction had 7 bases not matched to a gene; V was cut back by 6 bases and J by 7 bases. CDR3 length: 15 residues. CDR1 and CDR2 (germline): MNHEY, SVGAGI. The CDR3: CASRFTLAGGNEQFF. CDR3 coding DNA: TGTGCCAGCAGATTCACGCTAGCGGGGGGGAATGAGCAGTTCTTC.

CDR3 nucleotide sequence: TGCGCCAGCAGCCAGGGGGCGCTGGCGGGGGCCTACAATGAGCAGTTCTTC. This encodes CASSQGALAGAYNEQFF. The chain recombines TRBV4-3 with TRBJ2-1; maybe TRBD2 (7 bases). CDR1 and CDR2 from the germline V gene are LGHNA and YSLEER. The CDR3 consists of 17 residues. V was shortened by 3 bases and J by 2 bases, with 17 bases between the two germline ends.

This chain uses TRBV19 with TRBJ2-7; possibly TRBD2 for D (6 bases). Trimming took off 8 bases at V and 0 bases at J, with 14 bases between the two ends. Germline CDR1 reads LNHDA; CDR2 reads SQIVND (reference sequence). The CDR3 loop spans 14 amino acids. The CDR3 region has the DNA TGTGCCAGTGGAACTCGGGAGAGCTCCTACGAGCAGTACTTC. It is translated as CASGTRESSYEQYF. Full variable domain (rest looked up from reference TRBV19 and TRBJ2-7): DGGITQSPKYLFRKEGQNVTLSCEQNLNHDAMYWYRQDPGQGLRLIYYSQIVNDFQKGDIAEGYSVSREKKESFPLTVTSAQKNPTAFYLCASGTRESSYEQYFGPGTRLTVT.

This sequence joins TRBV4-1 and TRBJ1-1; D remains ambiguous. CDR1 and CDR2 (germline): MGHRA, YSYEKL. CDR3 length equals 13 residues. Trimming left V 1 base short and J 1 base short, with 4 bases between. In nucleotides, the CDR3 is TGCGCCAGCAGCCAAGGAGAGAACACTGAAGCTTTCTTT. Translated: CASSQGENTEAFF.

This clone was seen only a few times. The identical CDR3 is also encoded by other nucleotide sequences in the sample. The chain has TRBV11-2 and TRBJ1-1; TRBD1 matches 9 bases. Germline V gene lookup returns CDR1 SGHAT and CDR2 FQNNGV. The J segment lost 2 bases and the V segment lost 5 bases, leaving 3 bases of the junction unmatched. This CDR3 is built from 14 residues. For the CDR3, the DNA is TGTGCCAGCAGCCCGGGACAGGGAAACACTGAAGCTTTCTTT. This translates into CASSPGQGNTEAFF. Full variable domain (outside the CDR3, taken from reference TRBV11-2 and TRBJ1-1): EAGVAQSPRYKIIEKRQSVAFWCNPISGHATLYWYQQILGQGPKLLIQFQNNGVVDDSQLPKDRFSAERLKGVDSTLKIQPAKLEDSAVYLCASSPGQGNTEAFFGQGTRLTVV.